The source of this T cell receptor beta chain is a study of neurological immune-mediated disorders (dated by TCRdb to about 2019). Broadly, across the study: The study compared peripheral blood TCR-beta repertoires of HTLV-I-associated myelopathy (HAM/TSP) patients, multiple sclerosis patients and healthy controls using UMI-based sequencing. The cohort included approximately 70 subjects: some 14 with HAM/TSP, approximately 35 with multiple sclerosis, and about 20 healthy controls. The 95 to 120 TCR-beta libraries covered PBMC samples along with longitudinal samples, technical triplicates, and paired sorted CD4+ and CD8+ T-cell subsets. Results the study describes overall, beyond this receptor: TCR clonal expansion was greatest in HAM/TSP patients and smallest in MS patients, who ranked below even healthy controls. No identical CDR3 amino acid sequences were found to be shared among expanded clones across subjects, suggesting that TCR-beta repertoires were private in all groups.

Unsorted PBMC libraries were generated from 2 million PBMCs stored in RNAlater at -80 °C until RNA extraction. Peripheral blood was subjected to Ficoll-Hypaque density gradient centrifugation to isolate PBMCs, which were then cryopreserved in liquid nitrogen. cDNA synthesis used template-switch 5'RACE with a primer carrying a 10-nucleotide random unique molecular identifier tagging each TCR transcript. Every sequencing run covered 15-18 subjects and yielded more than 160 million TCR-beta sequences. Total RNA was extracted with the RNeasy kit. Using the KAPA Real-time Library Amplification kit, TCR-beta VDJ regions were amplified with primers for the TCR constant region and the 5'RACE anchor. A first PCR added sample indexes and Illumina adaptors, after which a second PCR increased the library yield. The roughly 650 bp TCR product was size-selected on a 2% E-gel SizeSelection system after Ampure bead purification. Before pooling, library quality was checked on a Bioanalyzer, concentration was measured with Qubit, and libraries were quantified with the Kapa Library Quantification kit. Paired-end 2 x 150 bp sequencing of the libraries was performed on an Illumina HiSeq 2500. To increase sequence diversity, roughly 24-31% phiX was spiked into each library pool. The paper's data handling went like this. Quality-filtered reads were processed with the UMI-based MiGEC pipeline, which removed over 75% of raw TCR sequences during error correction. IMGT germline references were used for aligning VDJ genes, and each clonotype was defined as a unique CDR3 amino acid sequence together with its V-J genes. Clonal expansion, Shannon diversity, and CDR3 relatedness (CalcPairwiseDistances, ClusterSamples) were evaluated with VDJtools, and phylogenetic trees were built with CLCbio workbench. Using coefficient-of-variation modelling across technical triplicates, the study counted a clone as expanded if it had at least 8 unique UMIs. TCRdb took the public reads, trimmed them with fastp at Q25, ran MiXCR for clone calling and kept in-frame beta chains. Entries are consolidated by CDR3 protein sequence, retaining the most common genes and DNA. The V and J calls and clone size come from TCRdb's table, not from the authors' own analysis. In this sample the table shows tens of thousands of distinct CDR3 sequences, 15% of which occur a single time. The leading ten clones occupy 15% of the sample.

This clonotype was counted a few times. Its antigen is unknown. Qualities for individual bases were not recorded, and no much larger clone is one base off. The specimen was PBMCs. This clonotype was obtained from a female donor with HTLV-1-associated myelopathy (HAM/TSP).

CDR3 region: CASSYSSGYYNEQFF. In nucleotide form, the sequence is TGTGCCAGCAGTTACTCGTCGGGGTATTACAATGAGCAGTTCTTC. The chain was built from TRBV6-2 or TRBV6-3 and TRBJ2-1, and the D gene may be TRBD2, 5 bases matching. The CDR3 numbers 15 residues from cysteine through phenylalanine. The retained sequence is limited to the CDR3, 45 bases, with the frame set at the first base. V was cut back by 0 bases and J by 4 bases, leaving a gap of 10 bases between them. The germline V gene supplies CDR1 MNHEY and CDR2 SVGEGT.